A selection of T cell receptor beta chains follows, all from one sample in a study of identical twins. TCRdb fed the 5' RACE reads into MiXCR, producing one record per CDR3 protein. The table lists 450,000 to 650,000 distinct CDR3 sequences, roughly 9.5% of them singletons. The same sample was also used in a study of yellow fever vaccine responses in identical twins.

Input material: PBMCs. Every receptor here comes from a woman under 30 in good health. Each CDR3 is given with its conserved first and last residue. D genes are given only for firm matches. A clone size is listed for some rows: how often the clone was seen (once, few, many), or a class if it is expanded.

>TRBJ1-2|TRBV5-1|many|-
CASTRGDPNYGYTF
TGCGCCAGCACCCGTGGAGACCCTAACTATGGCTACACCTTC
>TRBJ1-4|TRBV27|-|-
CASRGFATNEKLFF
TGTGCCAGCAGAGGGTTCGCAACTAATGAAAAACTGTTTTTT
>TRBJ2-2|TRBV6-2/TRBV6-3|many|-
CASSDADTGELFF
TGTGCCAGCAGTGACGCGGACACCGGGGAGCTGTTTTTT
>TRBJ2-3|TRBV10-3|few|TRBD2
CAIRPGLAGITPTDTQYF
TGTGCCATCAGGCCGGGACTAGCGGGGATAACCCCCACAGATACGCAGTATTTT
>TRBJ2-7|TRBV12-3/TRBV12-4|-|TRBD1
CASSLIGGQGYEQYF
TGTGCCAGCAGTCTGATTGGCGGACAGGGGTACGAGCAGTACTTC
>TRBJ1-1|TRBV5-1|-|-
CASSLGVTNTEAFF
TGCGCCAGCAGCTTGGGGGTGACGAACACTGAAGCTTTCTTT
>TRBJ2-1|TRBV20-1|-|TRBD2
CSAGTSGPEQFF
TGCAGTGCTGGGACTAGCGGTCCTGAGCAGTTCTTC
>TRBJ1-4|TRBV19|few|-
CASTRGANEKLFF
TGTGCCAGTACCCGGGGAGCTAATGAAAAACTGTTTTTT
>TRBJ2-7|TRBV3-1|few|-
CASSQGGLGSYEQYF
TGTGCCAGCAGCCAAGGGGGGTTAGGATCCTACGAGCAGTACTTC
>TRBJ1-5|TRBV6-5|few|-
CASSYSTLQPQHF
TGTGCCAGCAGTTACTCGACTCTCCAGCCCCAGCATTTT
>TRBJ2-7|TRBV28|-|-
CANSSVGGGKKGAWYEQYF
TGTGCCAACAGTTCCGTGGGGGGTGGCAAAAAGGGGGCCTGGTACGAGCAGTACTTC
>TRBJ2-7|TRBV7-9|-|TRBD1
CASSSLLGQGPSEQYF
TGTGCCAGCAGCTCGTTGTTGGGACAGGGGCCGTCCGAGCAGTACTTC
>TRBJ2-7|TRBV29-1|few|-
CSVELPGSSYEQYF
TGCAGCGTTGAACTCCCTGGGAGTTCCTACGAGCAGTACTTC
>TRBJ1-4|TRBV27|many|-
CASSLSVMGEKLFF
TGTGCCAGCAGTTTATCCGTGATGGGGGAAAAACTGTTTTTT
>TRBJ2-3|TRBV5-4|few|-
CASSLVAGARTDTQYF
TGTGCCAGCAGCTTGGTGGCGGGGGCCCGCACAGATACGCAGTATTTT
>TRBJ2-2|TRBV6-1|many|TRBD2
CASSEGTSIAGELFF
TGTGCCAGCAGTGAAGGGACTAGTATTGCCGGGGAGCTGTTTTTT
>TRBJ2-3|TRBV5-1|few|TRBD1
CASSWRGGQSTDTQYF
TGCGCCAGCAGCTGGAGAGGGGGCCAAAGCACAGATACGCAGTATTTT
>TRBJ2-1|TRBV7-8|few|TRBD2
CASSLTSVPYNEQFF
TGTGCCAGCAGCTTAACTAGCGTCCCCTACAATGAGCAGTTCTTC
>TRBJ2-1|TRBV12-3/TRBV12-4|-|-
CASSLIAADEQFF
TGTGCCAGCAGTTTAATAGCGGCGGATGAGCAGTTCTTC
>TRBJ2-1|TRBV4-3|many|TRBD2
CASSQAPGLGGVEQFF
TGCGCCAGCAGCCAAGCCCCGGGACTGGGAGGGGTCGAGCAGTTCTTC
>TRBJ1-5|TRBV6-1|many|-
CASREPGAQPQHF
TGTGCCAGCAGGGAACCGGGCGCTCAGCCCCAGCATTTT
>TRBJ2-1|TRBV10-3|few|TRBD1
CAISGPGTGQGSEQFF
TGTGCCATCAGTGGCCCTGGGACAGGGCAGGGCAGTGAGCAGTTCTTC
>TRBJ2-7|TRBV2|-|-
CASSEASGTYYEQYF
TGTGCCAGCAGTGAAGCCTCTGGGACCTACTACGAGCAGTACTTC
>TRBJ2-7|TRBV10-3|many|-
CAIRQLISYEQYF
TGTGCCATCAGACAGCTTATCTCCTACGAGCAGTACTTC
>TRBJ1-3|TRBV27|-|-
CASSLSAGLGNTIYF
TGTGCCAGCAGTTTATCGGCGGGCCTTGGAAACACCATATATTTT
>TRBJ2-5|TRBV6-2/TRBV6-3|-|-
CASSPLTPSETQYF
TGTGCCAGCAGTCCCCTGACCCCTAGTGAGACCCAGTACTTC
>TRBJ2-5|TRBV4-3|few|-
CASSPFSGDCTQETQYF
TGCGCCAGCAGCCCTTTCTCCGGGGACTGTACCCAAGAGACCCAGTACTTC
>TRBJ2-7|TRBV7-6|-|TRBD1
CASSLGTDRGHYEQYF
TGTGCCAGCAGCTTAGGTACTGACAGGGGGCACTATGAGCAGTACTTC
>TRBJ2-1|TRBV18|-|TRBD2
CASSAILAGETAINEQFF
TGTGCCAGCTCAGCTATACTAGCGGGAGAAACGGCAATAAATGAGCAGTTCTTC
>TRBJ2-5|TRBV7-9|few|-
CASSFGVDKKETQYF
TGTGCCAGCAGCTTTGGGGTAGATAAGAAAGAGACCCAGTACTTC
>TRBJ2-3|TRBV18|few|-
CASSPDSYTDTQYF
TGTGCCAGCTCACCAGACAGCTACACAGATACGCAGTATTTT
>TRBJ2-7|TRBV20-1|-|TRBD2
CSARPTGTSGYLGEQYF
TGCAGTGCTAGGCCGACAGGGACTAGCGGGTACCTGGGGGAGCAGTACTTC
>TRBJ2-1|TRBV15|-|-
CATSRVVANNEQFF
TGTGCCACCAGCAGAGTCGTAGCCAACAATGAGCAGTTCTTC
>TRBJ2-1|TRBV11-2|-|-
CASRSGGGYIEQFF
TGTGCCAGCAGATCAGGCGGAGGATACATTGAGCAGTTCTTC
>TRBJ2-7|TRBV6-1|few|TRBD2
CASSDSGGGHEQYF
TGTGCCAGCAGCGATAGCGGGGGAGGTCACGAGCAGTACTTC
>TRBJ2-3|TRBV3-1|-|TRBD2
CASSLSSGRGLNTQYF
TGTGCCAGCAGCCTTTCTAGCGGGAGAGGGTTAAATACGCAGTATTTT
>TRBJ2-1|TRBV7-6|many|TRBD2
CASSAGTSAYNEQFF
TGTGCCAGCAGCGCCGGGACTAGCGCGTACAATGAGCAGTTCTTC
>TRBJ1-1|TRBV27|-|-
CASSTYRADTEAFF
TGTGCCAGCAGTACGTACAGGGCGGACACTGAAGCTTTCTTT
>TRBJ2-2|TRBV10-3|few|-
CAISRNTGELFF
TGTGCCATCAGCAGAAACACCGGGGAGCTGTTTTTT
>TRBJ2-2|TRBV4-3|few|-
CASSQGGYTGELFF
TGCGCCAGCAGCCAAGGTGGATACACCGGGGAGCTGTTTTTT
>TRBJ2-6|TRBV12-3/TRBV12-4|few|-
CASRYSSPLSGANVLTF
TGTGCCAGCAGATACAGCTCCCCACTCTCTGGGGCCAACGTCCTGACTTTC
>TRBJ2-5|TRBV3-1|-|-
CASSQGRSGGRETQYF
TGTGCCAGCAGCCAAGGTCGAAGCGGTGGCCGAGAGACCCAGTACTTC
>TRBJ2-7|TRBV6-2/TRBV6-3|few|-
CASSSPASRPGYEQYF
TGTGCCAGCAGTTCTCCCGCCTCTAGACCGGGCTACGAGCAGTACTTC
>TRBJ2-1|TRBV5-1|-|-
CASSLFDAGSSYNEQFF
TGCGCCAGCAGCTTGTTTGACGCGGGGAGCTCCTACAATGAGCAGTTCTTC
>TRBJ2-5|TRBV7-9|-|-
CASSFLAEQETQYF
TGTGCCAGCAGCTTTCTCGCTGAGCAAGAGACCCAGTACTTC
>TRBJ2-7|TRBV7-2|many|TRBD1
CASSIQGYEQYF
TGTGCCAGCAGCATACAGGGGTACGAGCAGTACTTC
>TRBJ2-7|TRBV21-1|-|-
CASSSVDRAISYEQYF
TGTGCCAGCAGCTCCGTGGACAGGGCGATCTCCTACGAGCAGTACTTC
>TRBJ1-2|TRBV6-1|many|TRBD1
CASTSDREANYGYTF
TGTGCCAGCACCTCCGACAGGGAAGCTAACTATGGCTACACCTTC